This T cell receptor (beta chain) came from a study of patients and donors after allogeneic stem cell transplantation. Trimming removed 5 bases at V and 10 bases at J, with 14 bases between. The CDR3 is 13 residues long. The germline CDR1 and CDR2 sequences are MNHNS and SASEGT. TCRdb recomputed calls from the RT-PCR reads with MiXCR, one row per CDR3 protein. This sample has some 230,000 distinct CDR3 sequences, with around 14% found just once. The material sequenced was blood, either unsorted or a sorted T cell fraction (not recorded which). The origin of this receptor is a human donor who was either an allogeneic HSCT recipient or a stem cell or donor lymphocyte infusion donor (not recorded which). It is not recorded whose cells these are; they may come from a transplant donor. The rearrangement uses TRBV6-1 and TRBJ1-4; D remains unclear. This CDR3 reads CASSTYSAAKLFF. Here the CDR3 DNA reads TGTGCCAGCAGTACGTATTCAGCTGCAAAACTGTTTTTT.